This T cell receptor (beta chain) was identified in a study of early T cells in non-severe SARS-CoV-2 infection (dated by TCRdb to the early 2020s). Study-level background: Because TCR sequencing was done on bulk RNA from unsorted whole blood, the alpha and beta chains could not be paired.

Library preparation employed 5' RACE. Sequenced on a NextSeq 500. The TCR library protocol attached unique molecular identifiers to individual cDNA molecules to correct for sequencing error and PCR bias. TCR alpha and beta chains were both sequenced, and the abundances of alpha and beta sequences in each sample were closely correlated with each other. Turning to the authors' computational methods: Decombinator V4 was used to annotate TCR sequences for V gene, J gene and CDR3. Expanded TCRs were defined as changing significantly between any two time points under a Poisson model with p below 0.0001. TCR abundances were normalised to the total number of TCRs sequenced in each sample and reported as counts per million. TRAV1-2 paired with TRAJ12, TRAJ20 or TRAJ33 defined MAIT TCRs, while TRAV10 paired with TRAJ18 defined iNKT TCRs. VDJdb, accessed 1 November 2021, was searched for CMV, EBV and SARS-CoV-2 annotated TCRs, excluding TCRs annotated for multiple antigens. TCRdb applied fastp at Q25 and MiXCR to the public reads, then kept only in-frame beta chains. Rows are combined by CDR3 protein, so each entry shows the most common genes and DNA. TCRdb assigned the V and J calls; the authors' analysis was not used. The sample contains over 75,000 distinct CDR3 sequences, less than 15% of them found a single time. The ten largest make up 2% to 2.5% of the sample.

Here is what the overall study found, with its caveats: VDJdb matching was skewed toward anti-spike CD8 responses and likely underestimated virus-specific expansions, missing private and CD4 specificities.

The study was a case-control design nested within a healthcare worker cohort in London, UK, with weekly nasopharyngeal swab PCR tests and blood sampling. Healthcare workers were recruited between 23 and 31 March 2020, during the week of the UK lockdown, and were followed weekly for up to roughly 16 weeks. V is pared back by 7 bases and J by 4 bases, with 13 bases lying between the germline termini. The CDR3, from cysteine to phenylalanine, totals 13 residues. CDR3 DNA only is kept here, 39 bases in frame from base 1. CDR1 and CDR2, looked up from the germline V gene, are MDHEN and SYDVKM. Comment on this clonotype: Its antigen is still unknown. Base qualities are not provided; no much larger clone lies one nucleotide away.

The V gene is TRBV28 and the J gene is TRBJ1-2; the D segment could be TRBD1, given 5 matching bases. Sequenced sample: whole blood. The receptor's source is an adult who was a healthcare worker with PCR-confirmed SARS-CoV-2 infection or an uninfected control (not recorded which). Here the CDR3 is given as CASTQGRPYGYTF. The bases read TGTGCCAGCACGCAGGGCAGGCCCTATGGCTACACCTTC.